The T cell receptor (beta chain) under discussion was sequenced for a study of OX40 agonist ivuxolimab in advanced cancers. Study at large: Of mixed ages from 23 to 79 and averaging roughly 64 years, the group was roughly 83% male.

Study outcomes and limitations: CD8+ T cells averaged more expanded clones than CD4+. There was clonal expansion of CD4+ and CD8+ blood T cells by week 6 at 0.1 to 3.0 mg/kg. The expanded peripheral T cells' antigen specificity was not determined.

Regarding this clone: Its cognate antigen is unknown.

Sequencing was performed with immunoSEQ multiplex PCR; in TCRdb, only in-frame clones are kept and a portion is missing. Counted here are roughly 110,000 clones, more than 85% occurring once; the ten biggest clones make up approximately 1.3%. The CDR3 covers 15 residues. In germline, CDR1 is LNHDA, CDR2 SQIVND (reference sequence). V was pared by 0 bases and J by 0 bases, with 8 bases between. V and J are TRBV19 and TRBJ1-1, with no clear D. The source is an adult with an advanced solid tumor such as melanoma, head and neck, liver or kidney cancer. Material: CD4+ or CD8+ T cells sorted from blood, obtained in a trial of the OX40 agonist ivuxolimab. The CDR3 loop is CASSIDTAMNTEAFF. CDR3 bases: TGTGCCAGTAGTATAGATACAGCTATGAACACTGAAGCTTTCTTT.